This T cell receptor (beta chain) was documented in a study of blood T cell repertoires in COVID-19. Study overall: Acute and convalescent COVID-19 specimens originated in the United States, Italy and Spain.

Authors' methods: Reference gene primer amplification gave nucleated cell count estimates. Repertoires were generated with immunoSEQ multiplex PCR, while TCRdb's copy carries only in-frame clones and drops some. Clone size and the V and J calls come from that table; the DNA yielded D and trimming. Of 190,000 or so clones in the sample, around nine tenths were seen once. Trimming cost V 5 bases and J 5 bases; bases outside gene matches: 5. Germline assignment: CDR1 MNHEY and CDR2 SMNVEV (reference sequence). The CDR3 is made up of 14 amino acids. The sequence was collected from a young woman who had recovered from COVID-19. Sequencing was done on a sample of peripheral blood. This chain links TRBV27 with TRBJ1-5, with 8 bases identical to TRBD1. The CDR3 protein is CASSGQGIHQPQHF. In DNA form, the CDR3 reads TGTGCCAGCAGTGGACAGGGTATACATCAGCCCCAGCATTTT.